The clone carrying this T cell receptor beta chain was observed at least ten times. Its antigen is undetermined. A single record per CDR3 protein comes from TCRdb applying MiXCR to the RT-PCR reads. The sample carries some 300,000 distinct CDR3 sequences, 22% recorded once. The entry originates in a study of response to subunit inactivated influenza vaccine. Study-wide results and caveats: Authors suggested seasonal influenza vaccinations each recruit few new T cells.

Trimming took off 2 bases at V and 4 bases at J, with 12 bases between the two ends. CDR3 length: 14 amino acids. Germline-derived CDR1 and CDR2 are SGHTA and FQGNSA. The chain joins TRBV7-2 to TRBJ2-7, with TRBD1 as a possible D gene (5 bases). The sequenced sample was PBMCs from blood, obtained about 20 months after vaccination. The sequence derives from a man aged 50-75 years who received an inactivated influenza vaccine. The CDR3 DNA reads TGTGCCAGCAGCTTACAGGGTACCGGTTACGAGCAGTACTTC. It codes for CASSLQGTGYEQYF.